The rows below give T cell receptor beta chains drawn from one sample of a study of early T cells in non-severe SARS-CoV-2 infection. TCRdb itself ran the 5' RACE reads through MiXCR, one entry per CDR3 protein. The profile shows around 60,000 distinct CDR3 sequences, under 15% of them singletons. The sequencing input was whole blood. The receptors here all came from an adult who was a healthcare worker with PCR-confirmed SARS-CoV-2 infection or an uninfected control (not recorded which). Each CDR3 is given with its conserved first and last residue. Fields, in order: J gene, D gene, V gene, clone size, CDR3 DNA, CDR3 protein. The D gene is left open where the match is weak. Part of the rows lack a size; the others show once, few, many or a class for expanded clones.

TRBJ1-5,NA,TRBV5-1,few,TGCGCCAGCAGCTTGGAGGGTAATGGCAATCAGCCCCAGCATTTT,CASSLEGNGNQPQHF
TRBJ1-5,TRBD1,TRBV20-1,many,TGCAGTGCCCTCCGGACAGGGGAGGAACAGCCCCAGCATTTT,CSALRTGEEQPQHF
TRBJ2-5,TRBD1,TRBV9,many,TGTGCCAGCAGCATCGGGACAGGGGGCTTACAAGAGACCCAGTACTTC,CASSIGTGGLQETQYF
TRBJ1-2,NA,TRBV20-1,few,TGCAGTGCTAGAGTAGGGATAGGGGTTAACTATGGCTACACCTTC,CSARVGIGVNYGYTF
TRBJ1-5,NA,TRBV18,many,TGTGCCAGCTCATCGGACCCCGAGAGTCAGCCCCAGCATTTT,CASSSDPESQPQHF
TRBJ2-3,NA,TRBV11-3,few,TGTGCCAGCAGCTTAGAAAGTGGGACGAGGAGCCGCGCTGGTACGCAGTATTTT,CASSLESGTRSRAGTQYF
TRBJ2-7,NA,TRBV4-1,few,TGCGCCAGCAGCCCAGGGGACGGGAGCTCCTACGAGCAGTACTTC,CASSPGDGSSYEQYF
TRBJ1-1,NA,TRBV10-3,few,TGTGCCATCAGTGAGTCTTCTCGCGGGGGCTCTGGCCCCGAAGCTTTCTTT,CAISESSRGGSGPEAFF
TRBJ2-3,NA,TRBV5-4,few,TGTGCCAGCAGCCCAAGGACTGGTAGCACAGATACGCAGTATTTT,CASSPRTGSTDTQYF
TRBJ2-7,TRBD1,TRBV6-2/TRBV6-3,many,TGTGCCAGCAGTTACGTCGGGACAGGGGAGCAGTACTTC,CASSYVGTGEQYF
TRBJ2-7,NA,TRBV5-1,once,TGCGCCAGCGGTTGGGCGGCAACCTACGAGCAGTACTTC,CASGWAATYEQYF
TRBJ2-5,NA,TRBV4-1,NA,TGCGCCAGCAGCCAAGATTCGGGACCGCAGTACTTC,CASSQDSGPQYF
TRBJ2-3,TRBD2,TRBV11-2,many,TGTGCCAGCAGAAACGAGACTAGCTATTCCAATACGCAGTATTTT,CASRNETSYSNTQYF
TRBJ2-7,TRBD1,TRBV5-1,few,TGCGCCAGCAGCTCTGGACAGGGGGTCCACGAGCAGTACTTC,CASSSGQGVHEQYF
TRBJ1-2,NA,TRBV5-6,few,TGTGCCAGCAGCTTGGTACGTGGGATGGGCTACACCTTC,CASSLVRGMGYTF
TRBJ2-3,TRBD1,TRBV24-1,many,TGTGCCACCAGTGATAAAGTAGGGGGCACTATCGCCACAGATACGCAGTATTTT,CATSDKVGGTIATDTQYF
TRBJ1-1,NA,TRBV28,NA,TGTGCCAGCAGAAGACAGATGAACACTGAAGCTTTCTTT,CASRRQMNTEAFF
TRBJ2-6,NA,TRBV9,few,TGTGCCAGCAGCGCCAACAGGCTTGACGGGGCCAACGTCCTGACTTTC,CASSANRLDGANVLTF
TRBJ1-2,TRBD1,TRBV15,NA,TGTGCCACCAGCAGAGATCATTCTGAAGGACAGGGGAAGGGCTACACCTTC,CATSRDHSEGQGKGYTF
TRBJ2-7,TRBD1,TRBV6-1,NA,TGTGCCAGCAGTGTCCCCAGGACAGGGCAGTTCTACGAGCAGTACTTC,CASSVPRTGQFYEQYF
TRBJ2-3,NA,TRBV29-1,few,TGCAGCGTTGGCCCAGGTAGCACAGATACGCAGTATTTT,CSVGPGSTDTQYF
TRBJ2-2,TRBD2,TRBV30,few,TGTGCCTGGCTAGCGGGGGCGAACACCGGGGAGCTGTTTTTT,CAWLAGANTGELFF
TRBJ2-1,NA,TRBV20-1,many,TGCAGTGCTACTAACTCCAGGAATGAGCAGTTCTTC,CSATNSRNEQFF
TRBJ2-1,TRBD2,TRBV10-2,few,TGCGCCAGCAGAATAGCGGGGGCCGTTAATGAGCAGTTCTTC,CASRIAGAVNEQFF
TRBJ1-2,NA,TRBV12-5,many,TGTGCTAGTGGTTTAGGACAGAATGGCTACACCTTC,CASGLGQNGYTF
TRBJ2-7,NA,TRBV20-1,few,TGCAGTGCTCCCCGGGTAGGGACCCCCTACGAGCAGTACTTC,CSAPRVGTPYEQYF
TRBJ1-2,NA,TRBV18,few,TGTGCCAGCTCACCAGGGGGGAAGGATGGCTACACCTTC,CASSPGGKDGYTF
TRBJ2-7,TRBD2,TRBV2,few,TGTGCCAGCAGTGAAGACAGACTAGCCTGGGAGGACTACGAGCAGTACTTC,CASSEDRLAWEDYEQYF
TRBJ2-4,NA,TRBV13,few,TGTGCCAGCAGCGTTGGTAGACCTCTAGCCAAAAACATTCAGTACTTC,CASSVGRPLAKNIQYF
TRBJ2-7,TRBD1,TRBV11-2,many,TGTGCCAGCAGCTTAGCCTTGGACAGGGGATCCTACGAGCAGTACTTC,CASSLALDRGSYEQYF
TRBJ2-3,NA,TRBV20-1,few,TGCAGTGTAATTTCTAGCACAGATACGCAGTATTTT,CSVISSTDTQYF
TRBJ2-1,NA,TRBV11-2,many,TGTGCCAGCAGCCGATCATACAATGAGCAGTTCTTC,CASSRSYNEQFF
TRBJ1-3,TRBD1,TRBV4-1,many,TGCGCCAGCAGCCAGGGATCACAGGGGGCGCCCGGAAACACCATATATTTT,CASSQGSQGAPGNTIYF
TRBJ1-2,NA,TRBV6-5,NA,TGTGCCAGCAGTTACTCGGGGGATACCTATGGCTACACCTTC,CASSYSGDTYGYTF
TRBJ1-5,TRBD1,TRBV19,many,TGTGCCAGTACCAGACAGGGGGCCTATCAGCCCCAGCATTTT,CASTRQGAYQPQHF
TRBJ2-1,NA,TRBV11-3,many,TGTGCCAGCAGCTCCAGACCGGGGGAGCAGTTCTTC,CASSSRPGEQFF
TRBJ1-2,NA,TRBV7-8,few,TGTGCCAGCAGCCCGGGAACTGGCTACACCTTC,CASSPGTGYTF
TRBJ2-2,NA,TRBV3-1,NA,TGTGCCAGCAGTTCAAAGTTAACTATTAACACCGGGGAGCTGTTTTTT,CASSSKLTINTGELFF
TRBJ2-7,TRBD2,TRBV10-1,NA,TGCGCCAGCAGTGACGGGGGGAACCTTTACGAGCAGTACTTC,CASSDGGNLYEQYF
TRBJ2-1,NA,TRBV27,many,TGTGCCAGCAGTTTCTTAGATACCAATGAGCAGTTCTTC,CASSFLDTNEQFF
TRBJ1-6,NA,TRBV7-2,many,TGTGCCAGCAGCTTGGGCAGCTTTAATTCACCCCTCCACTTT,CASSLGSFNSPLHF
TRBJ2-1,NA,TRBV10-3,many,TGTGCCATCAGTGAACGGCAGGGCCACAACAATGAGCAGTTCTTC,CAISERQGHNNEQFF
TRBJ2-1,NA,TRBV3-1,once,TGTGCCAGCAGCCGGGAGCCGCTCGACTTCCCCCTAAAGCTCTTC,CASSREPLDFPLKLF
TRBJ1-2,NA,TRBV7-9,many,TGTGCCAGCAGCTACGAGGAGGCCCCCTACTATGGCTACACCTTC,CASSYEEAPYYGYTF
TRBJ1-4,NA,TRBV10-2,many,TGCGCCAGCAGTGACTCCGGCGGGGATGAAAAACTGTTTTTT,CASSDSGGDEKLFF
TRBJ1-3,NA,TRBV6-5,many,TGTGCCTCCCGGGACATGAGCCTCTCTGGAAACACCATATATTTT,CASRDMSLSGNTIYF
TRBJ2-5,TRBD1,TRBV7-2,NA,TGTGCCAGCAGCCGGGACAGGGAAGAGACCCAGTACTTC,CASSRDREETQYF
TRBJ1-1,TRBD1,TRBV28,many,TGTGCCAGCAGTTCAACCGGGACAGGGGGCGGCACTGAAGCTTTCTTT,CASSSTGTGGGTEAFF
TRBJ2-7,NA,TRBV11-2,NA,TGTGCCAGCAGCTCCCAGGGCAGACGCTACGAGCAGTACTTC,CASSSQGRRYEQYF
TRBJ1-6,NA,TRBV5-6,few,TGTGCCAGCAGCCCGACGACGGCCAGCTCCTATAATTCACCCCTCCACTTT,CASSPTTASSYNSPLHF